These T cell receptor beta chains were read from a single sample in a study of cytomegalovirus exposure and HLA in healthy donors. This table comes from immunoSEQ multiplex PCR, and its TCRdb copy is limited to in-frame clones, with some not included. This table holds roughly 250,000 clones, approximately 84% found once. Specimen: PBMCs. The receptor set was obtained from a middle-aged woman in good health and CMV-seropositive. Both conserved end residues are part of each CDR3. The D gene is left open where the match is weak. Clone size is shown for a subset of rows, as once, few, many or a class of expanded clone.

cdr3_nt: TGTGCCAGCAGCAAAGCGACAGGGTGGGTACGAGAGACCCAGTACTTC; cdr3_aa: CASSKATGWVRETQYF; clone_size: -; d_call: -; j_call: TRBJ2-5; v_call: TRBV21-1
cdr3_nt: TGCGCCAGCAGCTTTTTGGGAGGCCCCAGCTCCTACGAGCAGTACTTC; cdr3_aa: CASSFLGGPSSYEQYF; clone_size: -; d_call: -; j_call: TRBJ2-7; v_call: TRBV5-1
cdr3_nt: TGTGCCAGCAGGACCGCGGGGACTTCTAATTACGAGCAGTACTTC; cdr3_aa: CASRTAGTSNYEQYF; clone_size: -; d_call: -; j_call: TRBJ2-7; v_call: TRBV28
cdr3_nt: TGTGCCAGCAGCTGGACTAGCGGGAGGGCCCGGGAGACCCAGTACTTC; cdr3_aa: CASSWTSGRARETQYF; clone_size: once; d_call: TRBD2; j_call: TRBJ2-5; v_call: TRBV11-2
cdr3_nt: TGTGCCAGCAGTTTAGTGGCAGGGGTCGCCTACGAGCAGTACTTC; cdr3_aa: CASSLVAGVAYEQYF; clone_size: -; d_call: -; j_call: TRBJ2-7; v_call: TRBV28
cdr3_nt: TGTGCCAGCAGCGGACCAAGCGAGAACACTGAAACTTTCTTT; cdr3_aa: CASSGPSENTETFF; clone_size: -; d_call: -; j_call: TRBJ1-1; v_call: TRBV9
cdr3_nt: TGTGCCAGCAGCCATGGGGGGGCCGGCACAGATACGCAGTATTTT; cdr3_aa: CASSHGGAGTDTQYF; clone_size: -; d_call: -; j_call: TRBJ2-3; v_call: TRBV7-6
cdr3_nt: TGTGCCAGTACCTACGGGGATCAGCCCCAGCATTTT; cdr3_aa: CASTYGDQPQHF; clone_size: -; d_call: -; j_call: TRBJ1-5; v_call: TRBV19
cdr3_nt: TGCGCCAGCAGCCTCGGGGACTATGGCAATCAGCCCCAGCATTTT; cdr3_aa: CASSLGDYGNQPQHF; clone_size: few; d_call: -; j_call: TRBJ1-5; v_call: TRBV5-1
cdr3_nt: TGTGCTAGCCCGGGACTCCACTTT; cdr3_aa: CASPGLHF; clone_size: -; d_call: -; j_call: TRBJ1-6; v_call: TRBV12-5
cdr3_nt: TGTGCCAGCAGCTTAGCCACGGTGAATGAAAAACTGTTTTTT; cdr3_aa: CASSLATVNEKLFF; clone_size: -; d_call: -; j_call: TRBJ1-4; v_call: TRBV7-9
cdr3_nt: TGTGCCAGCAGTATCCCCGGGGGCTCTGGAAACACCATATATTTT; cdr3_aa: CASSIPGGSGNTIYF; clone_size: -; d_call: -; j_call: TRBJ1-3; v_call: TRBV5-6
cdr3_nt: TGTGCCAGCGGGGTCGGGGTGAACACCGGGGAGCTGTTTTTT; cdr3_aa: CASGVGVNTGELFF; clone_size: -; d_call: -; j_call: TRBJ2-2; v_call: TRBV19
cdr3_nt: TGTGCCAGCAGCTCCAGGGGCCCACAAGCAGGAGAGACCCAGTACTTC; cdr3_aa: CASSSRGPQAGETQYF; clone_size: -; d_call: -; j_call: TRBJ2-5; v_call: TRBV7-9
cdr3_nt: TGTGCCAGCAGCTCAGCCTTTAGCGGGAGCGCCAGCGAGCAGTACTTC; cdr3_aa: CASSSAFSGSASEQYF; clone_size: -; d_call: TRBD2; j_call: TRBJ2-7; v_call: TRBV7-9
cdr3_nt: TGTGCCAGCAGCCCCGGGACAGGGGTTGGGGCCAACGTCCTGACTTTC; cdr3_aa: CASSPGTGVGANVLTF; clone_size: -; d_call: TRBD1; j_call: TRBJ2-6; v_call: TRBV5-6
cdr3_nt: TGTGCCAGCAGCCCCTCGACAGAGAGCTCTGGAAACACCATATATTTT; cdr3_aa: CASSPSTESSGNTIYF; clone_size: -; d_call: -; j_call: TRBJ1-3; v_call: TRBV7-8
cdr3_nt: TGTGCCAGTAGTATCCAGGGAACGAACACCGGGGAGCTGTTTTTT; cdr3_aa: CASSIQGTNTGELFF; clone_size: -; d_call: -; j_call: TRBJ2-2; v_call: TRBV19
cdr3_nt: TGTGCCAGCTCACCCCAGGGACTAGCGGGAGTTACCGGGGAGCTGTTTTTT; cdr3_aa: CASSPQGLAGVTGELFF; clone_size: -; d_call: TRBD2; j_call: TRBJ2-2; v_call: TRBV18
cdr3_nt: TGCGCCAGCAGCCAAGATTACGGAGTCGCCGGGGAGCTGTTTTTT; cdr3_aa: CASSQDYGVAGELFF; clone_size: -; d_call: -; j_call: TRBJ2-2; v_call: TRBV4-3
cdr3_nt: TGTGCCAGTAGTGTTACTAGGACCCCAGCCAAAAACATTCAGTACTTC; cdr3_aa: CASSVTRTPAKNIQYF; clone_size: -; d_call: -; j_call: TRBJ2-4; v_call: TRBV19
cdr3_nt: TGTGCCAGCAGTTCCCCTATAGGGGGAGACTATGGCTACACCTTC; cdr3_aa: CASSSPIGGDYGYTF; clone_size: -; d_call: -; j_call: TRBJ1-2; v_call: TRBV28
cdr3_nt: TGCGCCAGCAGCCAAGAACACCGGGACAGGGGTACAGATACGCAGTATTTT; cdr3_aa: CASSQEHRDRGTDTQYF; clone_size: -; d_call: TRBD1; j_call: TRBJ2-3; v_call: TRBV4-1
cdr3_nt: TGTGCCAGCAGTGGGGAACTAGCGGGAGGGGCCTCCTACAATGAGCAGTTCTTC; cdr3_aa: CASSGELAGGASYNEQFF; clone_size: once; d_call: TRBD2; j_call: TRBJ2-1; v_call: TRBV2
cdr3_nt: TGTGCCAGCAGCCGGGACAGCACCTATGGCTACACCTTC; cdr3_aa: CASSRDSTYGYTF; clone_size: -; d_call: TRBD1; j_call: TRBJ1-2; v_call: TRBV6-5
cdr3_nt: TGTGCCAGCAACCCCCGGAGTCTAAGGGAGACCCAGTACTTC; cdr3_aa: CASNPRSLRETQYF; clone_size: -; d_call: -; j_call: TRBJ2-5; v_call: TRBV28
cdr3_nt: TGCGCCAGCAGCCAAGGAGCGAGCGGTACCTACGAGCAGTACTTC; cdr3_aa: CASSQGASGTYEQYF; clone_size: once; d_call: -; j_call: TRBJ2-7; v_call: TRBV4-1
cdr3_nt: TGTGCCAGCAGCCTCGGACTTTACCCCTCCTACGAGCAGTACTTC; cdr3_aa: CASSLGLYPSYEQYF; clone_size: -; d_call: -; j_call: TRBJ2-7; v_call: TRBV7-2
cdr3_nt: TGTGCCAGCAGAAGGAGGGAAACTTCACCCCTCCACTTT; cdr3_aa: CASRRRETSPLHF; clone_size: once; d_call: -; j_call: TRBJ1-6; v_call: TRBV6-6
cdr3_nt: TGTGCCAGCAGCTTAATGAGAAGCGGAAACACCATATATTTT; cdr3_aa: CASSLMRSGNTIYF; clone_size: few; d_call: -; j_call: TRBJ1-3; v_call: TRBV7-2
cdr3_nt: TGTGCCAGCAGCTTAGACCCTACGGGCTCCTACAATGAGCAGTTCTTC; cdr3_aa: CASSLDPTGSYNEQFF; clone_size: -; d_call: -; j_call: TRBJ2-1; v_call: TRBV7-3
cdr3_nt: TGCGCCAGCAGCTTGGGTCTTTACGAGCAGTACTTC; cdr3_aa: CASSLGLYEQYF; clone_size: -; d_call: -; j_call: TRBJ2-7; v_call: TRBV5-1
cdr3_nt: TGTGCCAGCAGTTACGCAGGGGGCGCTGATAATTCACCCCTCCACTTT; cdr3_aa: CASSYAGGADNSPLHF; clone_size: once; d_call: TRBD1; j_call: TRBJ1-6; v_call: TRBV6-6
cdr3_nt: TGTGCCAGCAATAGCGGGAGCCATACCGGGGAGCTGTTTTTT; cdr3_aa: CASNSGSHTGELFF; clone_size: -; d_call: TRBD2; j_call: TRBJ2-2; v_call: TRBV27
cdr3_nt: TGCGCCAGCAGCTCTGGACAGGACTATGGCTACACCTTC; cdr3_aa: CASSSGQDYGYTF; clone_size: -; d_call: TRBD1; j_call: TRBJ1-2; v_call: TRBV5-1
cdr3_nt: TGCAGCGTTGCCTGGCCGGGAGGGTGGGATGGGGGTGAGCAGTTCTTC; cdr3_aa: CSVAWPGGWDGGEQFF; clone_size: -; d_call: TRBD2; j_call: TRBJ2-1; v_call: TRBV29-1
cdr3_nt: TGCAGTGCTACGAGGAGGGGTGGTGCTTTCTTT; cdr3_aa: CSATRRGGAFF; clone_size: -; d_call: -; j_call: TRBJ1-1; v_call: TRBV20-1
cdr3_nt: TGTGCCAGCAGTGACCCTAGCGGGAGGCACCAAGAGACCCAGTACTTC; cdr3_aa: CASSDPSGRHQETQYF; clone_size: -; d_call: TRBD2; j_call: TRBJ2-5; v_call: TRBV6-4
cdr3_nt: TGTGCCATCAGTGACTCTGGAGAGGCCTACAATGAGCAGTTCTTC; cdr3_aa: CAISDSGEAYNEQFF; clone_size: -; d_call: -; j_call: TRBJ2-1; v_call: TRBV10-3
cdr3_nt: TGTGCCTGGGGGCGAGGGGCGGGAGGGCCTAATGAGCAGTTCTTC; cdr3_aa: CAWGRGAGGPNEQFF; clone_size: -; d_call: TRBD2; j_call: TRBJ2-1; v_call: TRBV30
cdr3_nt: TGTGCCAGCAGTTACCGACAGGATGAAAAACTGTTTTTT; cdr3_aa: CASSYRQDEKLFF; clone_size: -; d_call: -; j_call: TRBJ1-4; v_call: TRBV6-6
cdr3_nt: TGTGCCAGCAGCAAAGGGGCATCCTACAATGAGCAGTTCTTC; cdr3_aa: CASSKGASYNEQFF; clone_size: -; d_call: -; j_call: TRBJ2-1; v_call: TRBV9
cdr3_nt: TGTGCCATTTTGGAGGGGAACTATGGCTACACCTTC; cdr3_aa: CAILEGNYGYTF; clone_size: -; d_call: -; j_call: TRBJ1-2; v_call: TRBV30
cdr3_nt: TGTGCCAGCAGCTTAAGTAAGGGGCCGGGCAATCAGCCCCAGCATTTT; cdr3_aa: CASSLSKGPGNQPQHF; clone_size: -; d_call: -; j_call: TRBJ1-5; v_call: TRBV5-8
cdr3_nt: TGTGCCAGCTCCCTCACAGGGTTTGAAAAACTGTTTTTT; cdr3_aa: CASSLTGFEKLFF; clone_size: -; d_call: -; j_call: TRBJ1-4; v_call: TRBV18
cdr3_nt: TGTGCCACCAGCAGAGACGGGCCAAAGACTAGCGGGGGTTACAATGAGCAGTTCTTC; cdr3_aa: CATSRDGPKTSGGYNEQFF; clone_size: -; d_call: TRBD2; j_call: TRBJ2-1; v_call: TRBV15
cdr3_nt: TGTGCCAGCAGCTTAGAAGGGACTAGCGGGAGCGAACACTCCTACAATGAGCAGTTCTTC; cdr3_aa: CASSLEGTSGSEHSYNEQFF; clone_size: -; d_call: TRBD2; j_call: TRBJ2-1; v_call: TRBV11-2
cdr3_nt: TGTGCCAGCAGCTTAGGTTGGGACTTTAGGGTTGGCTACACCTTC; cdr3_aa: CASSLGWDFRVGYTF; clone_size: -; d_call: -; j_call: TRBJ1-2; v_call: TRBV7-9
cdr3_nt: TGTGCCAGCCGAAGGGACAGGGAAACCTACAATGAGCAGTTCTTC; cdr3_aa: CASRRDRETYNEQFF; clone_size: few; d_call: TRBD1; j_call: TRBJ2-1; v_call: TRBV2
cdr3_nt: TGTGCCATCAGCTCTGGAGGCGAAAAACTGTTTTTT; cdr3_aa: CAISSGGEKLFF; clone_size: -; d_call: -; j_call: TRBJ1-4; v_call: TRBV10-3
cdr3_nt: TGTGCCAGCAGCTTAACTTCGGGAGGGAAAGAGACCCAGTACTTC; cdr3_aa: CASSLTSGGKETQYF; clone_size: few; d_call: TRBD2; j_call: TRBJ2-5; v_call: TRBV7-3
cdr3_nt: TGTGCCAGCAAAAGACTAGCGGGAAACACCGGGGAGCTGTTTTTT; cdr3_aa: CASKRLAGNTGELFF; clone_size: -; d_call: TRBD2; j_call: TRBJ2-2; v_call: TRBV27
cdr3_nt: TGTGCCAGCAGTGCCAGGACAGGGTCATTAAACGTCCTGACTTTC; cdr3_aa: CASSARTGSLNVLTF; clone_size: -; d_call: TRBD1; j_call: TRBJ2-6; v_call: TRBV27
cdr3_nt: TGCAGCGTCCAAACAGGGGGCCACACTGAAGCTTTCTTT; cdr3_aa: CSVQTGGHTEAFF; clone_size: -; d_call: TRBD1; j_call: TRBJ1-1; v_call: TRBV29-1
cdr3_nt: TGCGCCAGCAGCTTGGCGGGACAGGACAACACCGGGGAGCTGTTTTTT; cdr3_aa: CASSLAGQDNTGELFF; clone_size: -; d_call: TRBD1; j_call: TRBJ2-2; v_call: TRBV5-1
cdr3_nt: TGTGCCAGCAGCCCCCTCGGTGGGAGTGAGCAGTTCTTC; cdr3_aa: CASSPLGGSEQFF; clone_size: once; d_call: -; j_call: TRBJ2-1; v_call: TRBV7-8